What follows describes a single T cell receptor (beta chain). Its antigen is unidentified. This CDR3 spans 15 amino acids. CDR1 is MNHEY and CDR2 is SVGAGI in the germline V gene. Unmatched junction bases numbered 8, after V lost 6 bases and J lost 2 bases. The ViraFEST assay expanded antigen-specific CD4+ T cells with viral peptide pools before sequencing. Having been cultured for 9 to 11 days, the cells underwent CD4+ T cell isolation. Either the BNT162b2 or mRNA-1273 vaccine was given to participants in two doses. None of the vaccinated had previously contracted SARS-CoV-2, and their nucleocapsid antibodies tested negative. Cultures of around 2.2 million PBMC per well contained around 10 IU/ml IL-2 plus 10 ug/ml peptides. The sample belongs to a study of vaccination effects on CD4 cells after COVID-19. Study-wide results and caveats: Of the vaccine-induced clones from healthy vaccinees, merely 1 of 255 recognized common cold coronaviruses as well.

Sequenced by immunoSEQ multiplex PCR; TCRdb stores in-frame clones only, minus some. The data contain roughly 24,000 clones, 72% of them singletons. The J gene is TRBJ2-5, the V gene TRBV6-5; TRBD2 agrees at 8 bases. The clonotype originates from a human donor who received a COVID-19 vaccine. The sample was CD4+ T cells from PBMCs cultured with HCoV-NL63 spike peptides, taken after COVID-19 vaccination. This CDR3 reads CASSLSAGGQETQYF. The CDR3 bases are TGTGCCAGCAGCCTTTCCGCGGGGGGACAAGAGACCCAGTACTTC.